These 24 T cell receptor beta chains originate from one sample sequenced in a study of vaccination effects on CD4 cells after COVID-19. Viral peptide pools were used in the ViraFEST assay to expand antigen-specific CD4+ T cells, and sequencing came afterward. Investigators separated out CD4+ T cells once approximately 10 days of culture had passed. This person's SARS-CoV-2 infection, confirmed by PCR, occurred between March and December 2020. All study participants received two doses of BNT162b2 or mRNA-1273 vaccine. The data were produced by immunoSEQ multiplex PCR, yet TCRdb's version contains in-frame clones alone and is incomplete. The repertoire consists of approximately 16,000 clones, with over 70% occurring once and the leading ten covering just under 25%. What these receptors recognize is not known. The specimen was CD4+ T cells from PBMCs cultured with HCoV-NL63 spike peptides, collected after COVID-19 vaccination. These receptors were collected from a human donor who had a prior SARS-CoV-2 infection.

CDR3 loop: CATSRRRQGVDTQYF. The DNA of the CDR3 is TGTGCCACCAGCAGACGCCGGCAGGGTGTGGATACGCAGTATTTT. V and J are TRBV15 and TRBJ2-3, with D possibly being TRBD1 (5 bases). The CDR3 is 15 amino acids. Per germline, CDR1 LNHNV and CDR2 YYDKDF (reference sequence). V gave up 2 bases and J gave up 6 bases, with 15 bases separating them.

V and J are TRBV5-1 and TRBJ2-3; maybe TRBD1 (6 bases). The CDR3 extends over 14 amino acids. Trimming shortened V by 3 bases and J by 2 bases, and 10 bases separated the two germline ends. CDR1 and CDR2 from the germline V gene are SGHRS and YFSETQ. The CDR3 nucleotides read TGCGCCAGCAGCTCCGACAGGAACACAGATACGCAGTATTTT. It yields the protein CASSSDRNTDTQYF. The entire variable domain, with the rest obtained from reference TRBV5-1 and TRBJ2-3, is as follows: KAGVTQTPRYLIKTRGQQVTLSCSPISGHRSVSWYQQTPGQGLQFLFEYFSETQRNKGNFPGRFSGRQFSNSRSEMNVSTLELGDSALYLCASSSDRNTDTQYFGPGTRLTVL.

The chain couples TRBV5-1 to TRBJ1-1; no reliable D call. CDR1 is SGHRS and CDR2 is YFSETQ in the germline V gene. The length of the CDR3 is 13 residues. V was cut by 0 bases and J by 10 bases, with 13 bases left in between. CDR3 in amino acids: CASSLVSRDPAFF. In nucleotides, the CDR3 is TGCGCCAGCAGCTTGGTTAGTAGGGATCCAGCTTTCTTT.

This chain connects TRBV2 to TRBJ2-2; D is possibly TRBD1 or TRBD2 (5 bases each). Per the germline V gene, CDR1 is SNHLY and CDR2 is FYNNEI. Trimming removed 4 bases at V and 3 bases at J, with 9 bases between. This CDR3 comprises 14 residues. DNA for the CDR3: TGTGCCAGCAGTGTTGAGGGGCACACCGGGGAGCTGTTTTTT. The encoded protein is CASSVEGHTGELFF.

A single count supports this clone. V and J are TRBV5-6 and TRBJ1-1; D is undetermined. Germline-derived CDR1 and CDR2 are SGHDT and YYEEEE. The CDR3 is made up of 13 amino acids. V lost 2 bases and J lost 1, with 6 bases in between. CDR3 in amino acids: CASSFGSNTEAFF. The CDR3 nucleotides are TGTGCCAGCAGCTTCGGCTCGAACACTGAAGCTTTCTTT.

This clone has only a few counts. V gene TRBV12-3 or TRBV12-4 combines with J gene TRBJ2-2; D gene unclear. V lost 6 bases, J lost 2 bases, and 4 bases lay in between. The CDR3 has 12 amino acids. Here the CDR3 reads CASSPNTGELFF. The DNA for the CDR3 is TGTGCCAGCAGCCCAAACACCGGGGAGCTGTTTTTT.

The V and J genes are TRBV19 and TRBJ1-6; a possible D gene is TRBD1 (6 bases). Germline V gives CDR1 LNHDA, CDR2 SQIVND (reference sequence). The V end lost 7 bases, the J end lost 8 bases, and 27 bases lay between the germline ends. The CDR3 runs 18 residues. CDR3 residues: CASTRFGTTSYVDSPLHF. The CDR3 DNA reads as TGTGCCAGTACCAGATTCGGGACAACCTCTTACGTGGATTCACCCCTCCACTTT.

The rearrangement links TRBV5-1 to TRBJ1-2; D not resolved. The CDR3 sequence is 14 residues long. Germline V gene data show CDR1 as SGHRS and CDR2 as YFSETQ. Between the trimmed V and J ends, which lost 1 base and 2 bases, there was a span of 9 bases. CDR3: CASSLYNQNYGYTF. In DNA, the CDR3 is TGCGCCAGCAGCTTGTATAACCAGAACTATGGCTACACCTTC.

This chain links TRBV5-8 with TRBJ2-2, with D uncertain. CDR3 size: 18 residues. V lost 2 bases and J 0 bases, leaving 17 bases between the germline ends. Per germline, CDR1 SGHTS and CDR2 YDEGEE. The CDR3 bases are TGTGCCAGCAGCTTACCTTTCATGTTAGCAGCGAACACCGGGGAGCTGTTTTTT. Protein sequence: CASSLPFMLAANTGELFF.

The chain has TRBV19 and TRBJ2-1, with 7 positions matching TRBD2. Germline-derived CDR1 and CDR2 are LNHDA and SQIVND (reference sequence). J was trimmed by 5 bases and V by 2 bases; bases with no gene match: 12. The CDR3 has 17 residues. The CDR3 DNA follows: TGTGCCAGTAGTATATCTCGGGCGAGCGGGGCCCACAATGAGCAGTTCTTC. This encodes CASSISRASGAHNEQFF.

The chain is built from TRBV18 and TRBJ2-5; TRBD2 matches at 11 bases. The length of the CDR3 is 16 residues. Trimming took 2 bases from V and 4 from J; bases not matched to a gene: 6. From germline, CDR1 is KGHSH and CDR2 LQKENI. CDR3: CASSPELAGVGETQYF. The CDR3 region has the DNA TGTGCCAGCTCACCAGAACTAGCGGGGGTTGGAGAGACCCAGTACTTC.

This chain joins TRBV10-3 and TRBJ2-5, with a tentative D call TRBD1 (6 bases). Germline-derived CDR1 and CDR2 are ENHRY and SYGVKD. The CDR3 is 15 residues long. V shed 4 bases and J shed 5 bases, with 17 bases lying between them. The chain's CDR3 is CAISAKDSLQETQYF. CDR3 DNA sequence: TGTGCCATCAGTGCTAAGGACAGCCTTCAGGAGACCCAGTACTTC.

In the case of this clone: Within the sample, other DNA sequences also encode this same CDR3. The chain carries TRBV30 and TRBJ1-3, with no clear D. Trimming removed 0 bases from V and 5 bases from J, with 8 bases in between. The CDR3 has 13 residues. Per germline, CDR1 GTSNPN and CDR2 SVGIG (reference sequence). In DNA form, the CDR3 reads TGTGCCTGGAGTGTAAACGGGAGAAACACCATATATTTT. Amino acid sequence: CAWSVNGRNTIYF.

The chain employs TRBV24-1 and TRBJ2-7; 11 bases align to TRBD2. There are 14 residues in the CDR3. Per the germline V gene, CDR1 is KGHDR and CDR2 is SFDVKD. Trimming took 5 bases from V and 6 from J; bases not matched to a gene: 5. DNA for the CDR3: TGTGCCACCAGTGCGGGTAGCGGGAGGGGCGAGCAGTACTTC. Its protein is CATSAGSGRGEQYF.

This chain links TRBV7-9 with TRBJ1-3; D ambiguous. Trimming cost V 3 bases and J 2 bases, with 5 bases left between them. The CDR3 is made up of 13 amino acids. Germline assignment: CDR1 SEHNR and CDR2 FQNEAQ (reference sequence). The CDR3 spells CASSFSAGNTIYF. As DNA, the CDR3 is TGTGCCAGCAGCTTCAGCGCTGGAAACACCATATATTTT.

This chain connects TRBV6-4 to TRBJ1-3, with 10 bases that match TRBD1. V shed 10 bases and J 2 bases; nucleotides not matched to a gene: 5. This CDR3 is built from 14 residues. CDR1 is MRHNA, CDR2 SNTAGT, per germline. The CDR3 coding sequence is TGTGCCAACGACAGGGGGCAAGCTGGAAACACCATATATTTT. It is translated as CANDRGQAGNTIYF.

This clone came up a few times. The chain links TRBV6-1 to TRBJ2-7; possibly TRBD1 or TRBD2 for D (5 bases each). Trimming stripped 0 bases from V and 0 bases from J, with 9 bases between. This CDR3 contains 15 residues. Germline values: CDR1 MNHNS, CDR2 SASEGT. Here the CDR3 DNA reads TGTGCCAGCAGTGAAGCTCCCGGGACCTCCTACGAGCAGTACTTC. Protein sequence: CASSEAPGTSYEQYF.

V is TRBV7-3 and J is TRBJ2-3; 8 bases are a match to TRBD2. The CDR3 is 15 residues long. After removal of 4 bases from V and 7 bases from J, the junction contained 10 bases not matched to a gene. Germline values: CDR1 SGHTA, CDR2 FQGTGA. The CDR3 region is CASSSTSGGGNTQYF. As DNA, the CDR3 is TGTGCCAGCAGCTCCACTAGCGGTGGTGGGAATACGCAGTATTTT.

The chain uses TRBV9 and TRBJ2-7, with D maybe TRBD1 (5 bases). Germline V gene lookup returns CDR1 SGDLS and CDR2 YYNGEE. The CDR3 extends over 17 amino acids. V lost 0 bases and J lost 4, with 20 bases in between. CDR3 protein: CASSVGPSGRYDYEQYF. As DNA, the CDR3 is TGTGCCAGCAGCGTAGGTCCCTCAGGGCGCTACGATTACGAGCAGTACTTC. The full variable domain, with the rest looked up from reference TRBV9 and TRBJ2-7, is DSGVTQTPKHLITATGQRVTLRCSPRSGDLSVYWYQQSLDQGLQFLIQYYNGEERAKGNILERFSAQQFPDLHSELNLSSLELGDSALYFCASSVGPSGRYDYEQYFGPGTRLTVT.

The rearrangement joins TRBV3-1 (or the pseudogene TRBV3-2) to TRBJ1-1; TRBD1 matches 10 bases. From germline, CDR1 is LGHDT and CDR2 YNNKEL (reference sequence). The CDR3 sequence is 15 residues long. After removal of 6 bases from V and 5 bases from J, the junction contained 9 bases not matched to a gene. As DNA, the CDR3 is TGTGCCAGCAGGCCAATTGACAGGGGGCCTACTGAAGCTTTCTTT. Protein: CASRPIDRGPTEAFF.

The rearrangement uses TRBV5-1 and TRBJ2-5, with no clear D. This CDR3 has 14 amino acids. Trimming took 0 bases from V and 3 from J, leaving 9 bases between them. Per the germline V gene, CDR1 is SGHRS and CDR2 is YFSETQ. CDR3 nucleotides: TGCGCCAGCAGCTTGGTTTCGGCGGAAGAGACCCAGTACTTC. This codes for CASSLVSAEETQYF. Looking up the rest from reference TRBV5-1 and TRBJ2-5 gives the full variable domain: KAGVTQTPRYLIKTRGQQVTLSCSPISGHRSVSWYQQTPGQGLQFLFEYFSETQRNKGNFPGRFSGRQFSNSRSEMNVSTLELGDSALYLCASSLVSAEETQYFGPGTRLLVL.

This clone was found a few times. This chain links TRBV3-1 (or the pseudogene TRBV3-2) with TRBJ1-2; D might be TRBD1 (5 bases). Germline V gene lookup returns CDR1 LGHDT and CDR2 YNNKEL (reference sequence). The V and J ends lost 7 bases and 4 bases respectively, with 16 bases between them. The CDR3 loop spans 14 amino acids. The CDR3 DNA reads TGTGCCAGCAACCCAAGCGGGGGGGGCTATGGCTACACCTTC. This gives the protein CASNPSGGGYGYTF.

The genes are TRBV28 and TRBJ2-3; maybe TRBD2 (5 bases). Between the trimmed V and J ends, which lost 7 bases and 9 bases, there was a span of 11 bases. The CDR3 is 11 residues long. CDR1 is MDHEN, CDR2 SYDVKM, per germline. The CDR3 DNA sequence: TGTGCCAGCACCATGACTAACACGCAGTATTTT. Translation: CASTMTNTQYF.

In its sample, this clone was seen a few times. The genes are TRBV19 and TRBJ1-3; 8 bases map to TRBD1. The CDR3 contains 15 residues. Germline CDR1 reads LNHDA; CDR2 reads SQIVND (reference sequence). V lost 4 bases to trimming and J lost 5 bases; unmatched junction nucleotides: 7. The CDR3 loop is CASSTTGTGRNTIYF. CDR3 nucleotides: TGTGCCAGTAGTACTACCGGGACAGGTAGAAACACCATATATTTT.